These T cell receptor beta chains were read from a single sample in a study of shared clonotypes between healthy human individuals. The method was immunoSEQ multiplex PCR; TCRdb's version includes in-frame clones alone and lacks a portion of them. The sample carries 2,500,000 or so clones, under 95% recorded once. The source material was naive CD4+ T cells from PBMCs. The receptors originated from a man between 18 and 35 years old in good health. Some clones in this sample may be carry-over from other donors' samples. CDR3s include the opening cysteine and the closing phenylalanine or tryptophan.

TRBJ1-2 | TRBV10-3 | CATTWEGGYGYTF
TRBJ1-2 | TRBV20-1 | CSASRDYGYTF
TRBJ1-5 | TRBV5-6 | CASSRDRGNQPQHF
TRBJ1-3 | TRBV11-2 | CASSSHPGLGNTIYF
TRBJ2-3 | TRBV7-9 | CASSLVPQDTQYF
TRBJ1-2 | TRBV5-1 | CASSLDNIYGYTF
TRBJ2-7 | TRBV6-1 | CAGGGSSYEQYF
TRBJ2-3 | TRBV11-2 | CASSSPFAGSTDTQYF
TRBJ1-2 | TRBV27 | CASSWNQGSNYGYTF
TRBJ2-3 | TRBV9 | CASSYRGSGTDTQYF
TRBJ2-7 | TRBV5-1 | CASSLVSLADYEQYF
TRBJ1-1 | TRBV7-9 | CASSLGQWNTEAFF
TRBJ1-2 | TRBV19 | CASSFRQGPSNYGYTF
TRBJ1-2 | TRBV5-1 | CASSFGDRENYGYTF
TRBJ2-7 | TRBV6-6 | CASSPTGAPYEQYF
TRBJ2-2 | TRBV6-5 | CASSYEGGNTGELFF
TRBJ2-7 | TRBV7-2 | CASSGPDRGPYEQYF
TRBJ2-1 | TRBV5-4 | CASSRDREYNEQFF
TRBJ1-1 | TRBV19 | CASSIGGTYTEAFF
TRBJ2-1 | TRBV7-2 | CASSSMTGSYNEQFF
TRBJ2-5 | TRBV23-1 | CASTPDRSVTQYF
TRBJ1-3 | TRBV6-5 | CASSHRTNSGNTIYF
TRBJ2-2 | TRBV7-3 | CASSLGANTGELFF
TRBJ2-5 | TRBV18 | CASSPRQEETQYF
TRBJ2-7 | TRBV7-2 | CASSPAAGSLYEQYF
TRBJ1-6 | TRBV5-1 | CASSLRDRGDSPLHF
TRBJ1-2 | TRBV19 | CASSISRGPYGYTF
TRBJ1-5 | TRBV28 | CASSFPQGLAHF
TRBJ2-1 | TRBV5-1 | CASSYLAQSHNEQFF
TRBJ2-3 | TRBV28 | CASSFRQGGADTQYF
TRBJ2-5 | TRBV25-1 | CASSDPRTAAETQYF
TRBJ2-3 | TRBV6-5 | CASSYRRTDTQYF
TRBJ2-3 | TRBV5-1 | CASSLGDTDTQYF